Shown below are 13 T cell receptor beta chains from a single sample sequenced in a study of blood T cell repertoires in COVID-19. Some clones are missing from TCRdb's copy, which holds only in-frame ones; the method was immunoSEQ multiplex PCR. The sample shows hundreds of thousands of clones, around nine tenths of them seen only once. The sequenced material came from PBMCs or T cells enriched from blood (not recorded which). Receptor source: a man aged 55 to 70 who had recovered from COVID-19.

Remarks on this clone: Other DNA sequences in the same sample also yield this CDR3. V gene TRBV29-1 combines with J gene TRBJ2-2, with 7 bases identical to TRBD1. V shed 7 bases, J shed 2 bases, and the junction held 7 bases outside the gene matches. CDR1 is SQVTM, CDR2 ANQGSEA, per germline. CDR3 length equals 14 residues. CDR3 amino acids: CSAYRGLNTGELFF. In nucleotides, the CDR3 is TGCAGCGCTTACAGGGGCCTCAACACCGGGGAGCTGTTTTTT.

The chain recombines TRBV5-1 with TRBJ1-1; 7 nucleotides agree with TRBD1. Per the germline V gene, CDR1 is SGHRS and CDR2 is YFSETQ. Trimming at V came to 10 bases and at J to 0 bases, leaving 6 bases not matched to a gene. The CDR3 runs 13 residues. The CDR3 DNA reads as TGCGCCGGGCGGACAGGACTGAACACTGAAGCTTTCTTT. It yields the protein CAGRTGLNTEAFF.

The chain joins TRBV7-9 to TRBJ2-2; maybe TRBD2 (6 bases). The CDR3 is made up of 14 amino acids. V was shortened by 1 base and J by 4 bases, with 7 bases between the two germline ends. Germline V gene data show CDR1 as SEHNR and CDR2 as FQNEAQ (reference sequence). CDR3 in DNA: TGTGCCAGCAGCTTAGGCGGGATCACCGGGGAGCTGTTTTTT. Translation gives CASSLGGITGELFF. Combining the CDR3 with reference TRBV7-9 and TRBJ2-2 gives the whole variable domain DTGVSQNPRHKITKRGQNVTFRCDPISEHNRLYWYRQTLGQGPEFLTYFQNEAQLEKSRLLSDRFSAERPKGSFSTLEIQRTEQGDSAMYLCASSLGGITGELFFGEGSRLTVL.

The V call is TRBV5-4, the J call TRBJ2-7, with TRBD1 matching 7 bases. V shed 0 bases, J shed 2 bases, and the junction held 5 bases outside the gene matches. The CDR3 covers 15 residues. From germline, CDR1 is SGHNT and CDR2 YYREEE (reference sequence). The CDR3 bases are TGTGCCAGCAGCTTGGGAAGGGGGCTTCCCTACGAGCAGTACTTC. Translation: CASSLGRGLPYEQYF. Drawing the rest from reference TRBV5-4 and TRBJ2-7, the complete variable domain is ETGVTQSPTHLIKTRGQQVTLRCSSQSGHNTVSWYQQALGQGPQFIFQYYREEENGRGNFPPRFSGLQFPNYSSELNVNALELDDSALYLCASSLGRGLPYEQYFGPGTRLTVT.

The V and J genes are TRBV6-1 and TRBJ2-7, with 12 nucleotides matching TRBD2. Germline loops: CDR1 MNHNS, CDR2 SASEGT. The CDR3 runs to 15 residues. Trimming removed 3 bases from V and 2 bases from J; junction bases left unmatched: 2. CDR3 nucleotide sequence: TGTGCCAGCAGTGATTGGACTAGCGGGACCTACGAGCAGTACTTC. Translated: CASSDWTSGTYEQYF.

The chain combines TRBV2 with TRBJ1-5; D remains unclear. The germline V gene encodes CDR1 SNHLY and CDR2 FYNNEI. The CDR3 runs to 14 residues. Trimming took off 7 bases at V and 0 bases at J, with 10 bases between the two ends. The CDR3 DNA reads as TGTGCCAGCACGGGAGTAAATAGCAATCAGCCCCAGCATTTT. Encoded protein: CASTGVNSNQPQHF.

This chain uses TRBV7-3 with TRBJ2-6; possibly TRBD2 for D (6 bases). Between the trimmed V and J ends, which lost 3 bases and 0 bases, there was a span of 6 bases. This CDR3 is built from 15 residues. Germline V gene lookup returns CDR1 SGHTA and CDR2 FQGTGA. This CDR3 reads CASSLGGSGANVLTF. CDR3 in DNA: TGTGCCAGCAGCTTGGGGGGCTCTGGGGCCAACGTCCTGACTTTC.

This clone was picked up a small number of times. The CDR3 is CASSLQDRGIYGYTF. Written as DNA, the CDR3 is TGTGCCAGCAGCTTACAGGACAGGGGGATCTATGGCTACACCTTC. V gene TRBV5-5 combines with J gene TRBJ1-2; 10 positions agree with TRBD1. The CDR3 is 15 amino acids. Trimming cost V 2 bases and J 4 bases; bases outside gene matches: 5. The germline V gene encodes CDR1 SGHKS and CDR2 YYEKEE (reference sequence).

The genes are TRBV9 and TRBJ2-7; 11 positions agree with TRBD2. Trimming cost V 0 bases and J 2 bases; bases outside gene matches: 10. Germline V gene lookup returns CDR1 SGDLS and CDR2 YYNGEE. The length of the CDR3 is 18 residues. DNA of the CDR3: TGTGCCAGCAGCGTAGGACCTTCTGGGACTAGCGGCCCCTACGAGCAGTACTTC. Translating it yields CASSVGPSGTSGPYEQYF.

The J gene is TRBJ2-7, the V gene TRBV7-2, with a weak D call TRBD2 (6 bases). V lost 1 base and J 2 bases, leaving 12 bases between the germline ends. In germline, CDR1 is SGHTA, CDR2 FQGNSA. This CDR3 spans 15 amino acids. CDR3 protein: CASSLGARGTYEQYF. DNA for the CDR3: TGTGCCAGCAGCTTAGGGGCTCGCGGGACCTACGAGCAGTACTTC.

This chain connects TRBV4-2 to TRBJ1-6; D perhaps matches TRBD1 (6 bases). Germline CDR1 and CDR2: LGHNA and YNFKEQ. The CDR3 contains 16 residues. Trimming stripped 4 bases from V and 7 bases from J, with 17 bases between. CDR3 amino acids: CASSPLGNRDNSPLHF. As DNA, the CDR3 is TGTGCCAGCAGCCCCCTCGGGAACAGGGACAATTCACCCCTCCACTTT.

The chain joins TRBV19 to TRBJ2-1, with 8 bases fitting TRBD1. V lost 6 bases, J lost 2 bases, and 3 bases stayed unmatched. The CDR3 totals 14 residues. Germline values: CDR1 LNHDA, CDR2 SQIVND (reference sequence). DNA for the CDR3: TGTGCCAGTAGCCGGACAGGGACCTACAATGAGCAGTTCTTC. Its translation: CASSRTGTYNEQFF.

The rearrangement links TRBV19 to TRBJ1-1; D is uncertain. Germline V gene data show CDR1 as LNHDA and CDR2 as SQIVND (reference sequence). This CDR3 region has 14 residues. V was clipped by 3 bases and J by 5 bases, with 13 bases between them. CDR3 amino acids: CASSISGAETEAFF. In nucleotides, the CDR3 is TGTGCCAGTAGTATTTCTGGCGCGGAGACTGAAGCTTTCTTT. Full variable domain (outside the CDR3, taken from reference TRBV19 and TRBJ1-1): DGGITQSPKYLFRKEGQNVTLSCEQNLNHDAMYWYRQDPGQGLRLIYYSQIVNDFQKGDIAEGYSVSREKKESFPLTVTSAQKNPTAFYLCASSISGAETEAFFGQGTRLTVV.